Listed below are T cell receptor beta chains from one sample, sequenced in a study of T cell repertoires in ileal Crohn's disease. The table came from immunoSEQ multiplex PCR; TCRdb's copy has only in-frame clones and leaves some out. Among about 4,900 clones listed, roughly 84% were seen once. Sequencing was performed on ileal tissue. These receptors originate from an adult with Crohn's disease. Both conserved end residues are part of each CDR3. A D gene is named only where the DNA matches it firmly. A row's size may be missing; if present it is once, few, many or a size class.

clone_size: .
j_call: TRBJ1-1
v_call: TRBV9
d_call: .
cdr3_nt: TGTGCCAGCAGCCCGGACCCGCGGGCTGAAGCTTTCTTT
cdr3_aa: CASSPDPRAEAFF

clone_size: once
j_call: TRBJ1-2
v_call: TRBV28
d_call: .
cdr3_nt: TGTGCCAGCAGTTTAACCGGGTACTATGGCTACACCTTC
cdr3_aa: CASSLTGYYGYTF

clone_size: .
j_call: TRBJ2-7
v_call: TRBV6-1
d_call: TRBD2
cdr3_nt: TGTGCCAGCAGTGAACTTCGGCATTTGCGGGGGAACTCCTACGAGCAGTACTTC
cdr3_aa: CASSELRHLRGNSYEQYF

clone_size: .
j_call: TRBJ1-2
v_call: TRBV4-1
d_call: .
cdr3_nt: TGCGCCAGCAGCCCTCCCGACGGGGGGATTTATGGCTACACCTTC
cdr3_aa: CASSPPDGGIYGYTF

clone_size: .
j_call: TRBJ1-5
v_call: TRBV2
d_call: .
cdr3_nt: TGTGCCAGCAGCCCCCTAAATCAGCCCCAGCATTTT
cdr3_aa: CASSPLNQPQHF

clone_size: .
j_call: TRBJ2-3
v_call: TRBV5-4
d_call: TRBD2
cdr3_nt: TGTGCCAGCAGCTTGGCCGGACTAGCGGGGGTAGATACGCAGTATTTT
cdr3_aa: CASSLAGLAGVDTQYF

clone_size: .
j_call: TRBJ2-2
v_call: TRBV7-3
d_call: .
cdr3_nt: TGTGCCAGCAGCTTACGGAGCACCGGGGAGCTGTTTTTT
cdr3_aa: CASSLRSTGELFF

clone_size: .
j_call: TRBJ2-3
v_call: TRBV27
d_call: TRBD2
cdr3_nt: TGTGCCAGCAGTCATGGGACTAGCGGGGCCACAGATACGCAGTATTTT
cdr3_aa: CASSHGTSGATDTQYF

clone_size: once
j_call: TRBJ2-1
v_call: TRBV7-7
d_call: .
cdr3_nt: TGTGCCAGCAGCTCCCTACGTACAGGGATCAATGAGCAGTTCTTC
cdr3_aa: CASSSLRTGINEQFF

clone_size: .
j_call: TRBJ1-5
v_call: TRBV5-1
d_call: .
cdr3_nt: TGCGCCAGCAGAATAACAGACAATCAGCCCCAGCATTTT
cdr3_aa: CASRITDNQPQHF

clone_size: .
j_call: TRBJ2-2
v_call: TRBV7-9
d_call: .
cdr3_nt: TGTGCCAGCAGCCTCGACACCGGGGAGCTGTTTTTT
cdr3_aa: CASSLDTGELFF

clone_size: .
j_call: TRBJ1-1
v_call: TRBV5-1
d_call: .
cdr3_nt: TGCGCCAGCAGCCCGGACTTAGGTATGAACACTGAAGCTTTCTTT
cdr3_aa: CASSPDLGMNTEAFF

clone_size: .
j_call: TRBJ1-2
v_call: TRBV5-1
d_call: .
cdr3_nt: TGCGCCAGCAGCTACGGCGGGGACTATGGCTACACCTTC
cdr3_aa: CASSYGGDYGYTF

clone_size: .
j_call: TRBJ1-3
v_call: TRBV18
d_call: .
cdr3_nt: TGTGCCAGCTCACCACTCGACAGGATAACCTCTGGAAACACCATATATTTT
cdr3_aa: CASSPLDRITSGNTIYF

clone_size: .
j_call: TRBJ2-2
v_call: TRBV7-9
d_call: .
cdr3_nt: TGTGCCAGCGGCCAGGTCGAAACCGGGGAGCTGTTTTTT
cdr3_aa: CASGQVETGELFF

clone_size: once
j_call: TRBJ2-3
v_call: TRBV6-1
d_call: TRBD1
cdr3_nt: TGTGCCAGCAGTGGGGACAGGGGGCGCGGCACAGATACGCAGTATTTT
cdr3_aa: CASSGDRGRGTDTQYF

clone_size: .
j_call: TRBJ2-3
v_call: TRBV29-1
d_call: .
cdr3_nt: TGCAGCGTTGCGGTAGCTTCCCACACAGATACGCAGTATTTT
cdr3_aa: CSVAVASHTDTQYF

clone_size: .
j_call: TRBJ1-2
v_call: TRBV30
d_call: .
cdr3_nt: TGTGCCTGGAATCTGCGGACAGCCTCTATCAACTATGGCTACACCTTC
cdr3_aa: CAWNLRTASINYGYTF

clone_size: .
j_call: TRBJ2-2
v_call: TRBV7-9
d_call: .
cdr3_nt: TGTGCCAGCAGCCAAGGAGGCGGGGCAGGTGGGGAGCTGTTTTTT
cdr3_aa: CASSQGGGAGGELFF